The next 21 T cell receptor beta chains were all read from a single sample in a study of blood T cells in healthy people across ages. For the second PCR, which ran for about 6 to 11 cycles, a sample-barcoded 5' primer and a J-beta primer mix were used. TCRdb reprocessed the 5' RACE reads with MiXCR, giving one entry per CDR3 protein. Among 1.5 million to 2 million distinct CDR3 sequences, 49% were seen once, and the ten largest hold less than 2.5%. The sequenced sample consisted of blood. The receptor source for this set is a woman aged 40 to 50 in good health.

This clonotype appeared a single time. The rearrangement uses TRBV29-1 and TRBJ1-2; 9 bases are a match to TRBD1. Trimming cost V 4 bases and J 7 bases; bases outside gene matches: 4. CDR1 and CDR2 from the germline V gene are SQVTM and ANQGSEA. The CDR3 runs to 12 residues. The DNA of the CDR3 is TGCAGCGTTGGCGACAGGGGGGGTGGCTACACCTTC. Translated: CSVGDRGGGYTF.

V gene TRBV24-1 combines with J gene TRBJ2-3; possibly TRBD2 for D (6 bases). V was cut by 5 bases and J by 2 bases, with 10 bases left in between. This CDR3 comprises 14 residues. Per germline, CDR1 KGHDR and CDR2 SFDVKD. DNA of the CDR3: TGTGCCACCAGTGTGGAGGGCCTCACAGATACGCAGTATTTT. Translating it yields CATSVEGLTDTQYF.

The chain carries TRBV7-9 and TRBJ2-1, with TRBD2 matching over 8 bases. The J call may be in error: the DNA end matches TRBJ2-7 better. Germline V gene sequence: CDR1 SEHNR, CDR2 FQNEAQ (reference sequence). This CDR3 has 16 residues. The CDR3 reads CASSLTRGASYNEQYF. DNA for the CDR3: TGTGCCAGCAGCTTAACGCGGGGGGCCTCCTACAATGAGCAGTACTTC.

The gene calls are TRBV7-2 and TRBJ2-1; D is tentatively TRBD1 or TRBD2 (5 bases each). Looked up from germline, CDR1 is SGHTA and CDR2 is FQGNSA. Trimming took 0 bases from V and 4 from J, leaving 13 bases between them. This CDR3 is 16 amino acids long. The CDR3 sequence: CASSLALGAGYNEQFF. The CDR3 nucleotides read TGTGCCAGCAGCTTAGCGCTAGGGGCGGGTTACAATGAGCAGTTCTTC.

The V gene is TRBV12-3 or TRBV12-4, the J gene TRBJ2-5; 9 bases are shared with TRBD1. V lost 6 bases, J lost 4 bases, and 9 bases stayed unmatched. This CDR3 spans 15 amino acids. CDR3 coding DNA: TGTGCCAGCAGGGGGGACAGGGAAAGAGGAGAGACCCAGTACTTC. It yields the protein CASRGDRERGETQYF.

This clonotype came up a few times. The chain uses TRBV20-1 and TRBJ1-2; tentatively, D is TRBD1 (5 bases). V lost 0 bases to trimming and J lost 5 bases, with 10 bases between them. The germline V gene encodes CDR1 DFQATT and CDR2 SNEGSKA (reference sequence). The CDR3 runs 13 residues. The CDR3 sequence: CSARDREGYGYTF. The DNA for the CDR3 is TGCAGTGCTAGAGATCGGGAGGGGTATGGCTACACCTTC.

The rearrangement joins TRBV6-2 or TRBV6-3 to TRBJ2-7; maybe TRBD1 (5 bases). CDR3 size: 12 residues. V gave up 7 bases and J gave up 7 bases, with 14 bases separating them. In germline, CDR1 is MNHEY, CDR2 SVGEGT. CDR3 bases: TGTGCCAGCAAGGGGTACGGCGATGAGCAGTACTTC. As protein: CASKGYGDEQYF.

V is TRBV10-3 and J is TRBJ2-1, with a tentative D call TRBD2 (6 bases). Looked up from germline, CDR1 is ENHRY and CDR2 is SYGVKD. Trimming pared 4 bases from V and 0 bases from J, leaving 10 bases between. CDR3 length: 15 amino acids. The CDR3 sequence is CAISGETSSYNEQFF. The CDR3 region has the DNA TGTGCCATCAGTGGAGAGACTAGCTCCTACAATGAGCAGTTCTTC.

The CDR3 here is CASSQDPGLLKYF. The CDR3 bases are TGTGCCAGCAGCCAAGATCCGGGGCTGCTAAAGTACTTC. The chain couples TRBV3-1 to TRBJ2-7; either TRBD1 or TRBD2 may fit D (5 bases each). This CDR3 region has 13 residues. V was clipped by 0 bases and J by 11 bases, with 14 bases between them. The germline V gene encodes CDR1 LGHDT and CDR2 YNNKEL (reference sequence).

The chain couples TRBV5-6 to TRBJ2-7; 9 bases fit TRBD2. Trimming took 2 bases from V and 7 from J; bases not matched to a gene: 10. The CDR3 runs 15 residues. Germline V gene lookup returns CDR1 SGHDT and CDR2 YYEEEE. CDR3 sequence (DNA): TGTGCCAGCAGCTTATGGGGAGCGGGGGGCTATGAGCAGTACTTC. This gives the protein CASSLWGAGGYEQYF.

This chain connects TRBV7-2 to TRBJ2-3; 10 bases fit TRBD2. Germline CDR1 reads SGHTA; CDR2 reads FQGNSA. V gave up 1 base and J gave up 4 bases; unmatched junction bases: 8. The CDR3 consists of 17 residues. The CDR3: CASSLGSGGAGADTQYF. The CDR3, as DNA: TGTGCCAGCAGCTTAGGCAGCGGGGGGGCGGGGGCAGATACGCAGTATTTT.

This sequence joins TRBV20-1 and TRBJ2-1, with TRBD2 as a possible D gene (5 bases). The CDR3 length is 13 residues. CDR1 is DFQATT and CDR2 is SNEGSKA in the germline V gene (reference sequence). The V end lost 6 bases, the J end lost 7 bases, and 16 bases lay between the germline ends. The CDR3 spells CSAQYFSANEQFF. Here the CDR3 DNA reads TGCAGTGCCCAATACTTTAGCGCAAATGAGCAGTTCTTC.

The chain employs TRBV20-1 and TRBJ1-5; possibly TRBD1 for D (6 bases). The CDR3 is 16 amino acids. V was clipped by 6 bases and J by 2 bases, with 20 bases between them. The V gene's germline CDR1 is DFQATT and CDR2 SNEGSKA (reference sequence). CDR3 protein: CSARRAGVFGNQPQHF. The DNA for the CDR3 is TGCAGTGCAAGGAGGGCAGGGGTATTTGGCAATCAGCCCCAGCATTTT.

The chain uses TRBV4-2 and TRBJ2-1, with TRBD2 matching 10 bases. There are 15 residues in the CDR3. Germline V gene sequence: CDR1 LGHNA, CDR2 YNFKEQ. With 3 bases clipped from V and 9 bases from J, the junction kept 8 bases outside the gene matches. This CDR3 is CASSQDTSGAREQFF. DNA for the CDR3: TGTGCCAGCAGCCAGGACACTAGCGGGGCGCGTGAGCAGTTCTTC.

In its sample, this clonotype was seen a few times. The J gene is TRBJ2-7, the V gene TRBV6-1, with 9 positions matching TRBD1. V lost 8 bases and J lost 5; bases outside the gene matches: 13. Per germline, CDR1 MNHNS and CDR2 SASEGT. The CDR3 has 15 amino acids. The CDR3 DNA reads TGTGCCAGCCTATTTACAGGGGGCGCTGGACACGAGCAGTACTTC. Protein sequence: CASLFTGGAGHEQYF.

Only one count was recorded for this clonotype. The gene calls are TRBV20-1 and TRBJ2-5, with 9 nucleotides matching TRBD2. Germline CDR1 is DFQATT and CDR2 is SNEGSKA (reference sequence). The CDR3 sequence is 15 residues long. V was pared by 4 bases and J by 1 base, with 7 bases of the junction left unmatched. The DNA for the CDR3 is TGCAGTGCTACCTCACTAGCGGGCGCCCAAGAGACCCAGTACTTC. Translation gives CSATSLAGAQETQYF.

The chain has TRBV20-1 and TRBJ2-7, with 7 bases that match TRBD1. V lost 3 bases, J lost 4 bases, and 6 bases stayed unmatched. This CDR3 is 13 amino acids long. Per the germline V gene, CDR1 is DFQATT and CDR2 is SNEGSKA (reference sequence). CDR3 in DNA: TGCAGTGCTAGCTCCGAGACAGGGTACGAGCAGTACTTC. Amino acid sequence: CSASSETGYEQYF.

This clonotype was seen a few times. The V call is TRBV10-3, the J call TRBJ2-7, with unresolved D. Trimming left V 0 bases short and J 3 bases short, with 9 bases between. This CDR3 is built from 14 residues. The germline CDR1 and CDR2 sequences are ENHRY and SYGVKD. DNA for the CDR3: TGTGCCATCAGTGAGTCTCCGGGTAGCTACGAGCAGTACTTC. Translation gives CAISESPGSYEQYF.

The V gene is TRBV29-1, the J gene TRBJ1-2, with D possibly TRBD1 on 5 matching bases. The V end lost 1 base, the J end lost 7 bases, and 19 bases lay between the germline ends. Per the germline V gene, CDR1 is SQVTM and CDR2 is ANQGSEA. The CDR3 covers 15 residues. CDR3 DNA: TGCAGCGTTGAAGCTGGTGGAGGGGTTGGGAGTGGCTACACCTTC. Translated: CSVEAGGGVGSGYTF.

The chain carries TRBV15 and TRBJ2-5; 7 bases align to TRBD1. The CDR3 consists of 14 residues. After removal of 5 bases from V and 2 bases from J, the junction contained 5 bases not matched to a gene. The V gene's germline CDR1 is LNHNV and CDR2 YYDKDF (reference sequence). The CDR3 bases are TGTGCCACCAGCCAAGACAGGGCACAAGAGACCCAGTACTTC. Translation: CATSQDRAQETQYF.

This clonotype showed up just a few times. The J gene is TRBJ2-7, the V gene TRBV6-1, with 8 nucleotides matching TRBD1. The CDR3 spans 13 residues. After removal of 9 bases from V and 7 bases from J, the junction contained 11 bases not matched to a gene. The germline CDR1 and CDR2 sequences are MNHNS and SASEGT. CDR3 sequence (DNA): TGTGCCAGTATCCAGGACAGGGTGGGGGAGCAGTACTTC. This translates into CASIQDRVGEQYF.